Described below is a single T cell receptor (beta chain) sequence and its context. In the original processing: Reference gene primer amplification gave estimated nucleated cell counts. This table comes from immunoSEQ multiplex PCR, and its TCRdb copy is limited to in-frame clones, with some not included. That table furnishes V, J and clone size, whereas the DNA furnished D and trimming. The sample includes 170,000 or so clones, approximately 87% of them seen just once. V shed 4 bases, J shed 2 bases, and the junction held 5 bases outside the gene matches. The CDR3 is 15 amino acids. CDR1 is MNHEY, CDR2 SVGAGI, per germline. This record comes from a study of blood T cell repertoires in COVID-19. On the study more broadly: Samples taken during acute and convalescent COVID-19 were collected in the United States, Italy and Spain. Sample material is recorded as cDNA or gDNA derived from T cells, B-cell-depleted T cells, or PBMCs.

The chain uses TRBV6-5 and TRBJ1-5; TRBD1 matches at 7 bases. The specimen was peripheral blood. This receptor was taken from a woman between 18 and 29 years old who had recovered from COVID-19. CDR3 bases: TGTGCCAGCAGTTCGACAGGGTACGGCAATCAGCCCCAGCATTTT. The encoded protein is CASSSTGYGNQPQHF.